This entry describes one TCR beta chain. Its target is unknown. Sequencing targeted TCR beta in blood CD8+ and CD4+ T cells. Healthy donors acted as controls, with matching for age and sex. RNA, at about 0.45 to 1 ug, was reverse transcribed with random hexamers. A multiplex approach, immunoSEQ multiplex PCR, amplified TCR beta CDR3 across 54 Vbeta and 13 Jbeta. Via MiXCR, TCRdb re-called the immunoSEQ multiplex PCR reads, giving one row per CDR3 protein. The top ten clones hold 0.26% of a sample with about 85,000 distinct CDR3 sequences, just under 95% of them seen once. This record comes from a study of CD8 T cells in Susac syndrome. Points from the study as a whole: As the study acknowledged, the number of individuals in its TCR sequencing and HLA analysis was relatively small.

Sequencing used CD8+ T cells from PBMCs. The TCR comes from a human donor in good health.

CDR3 region: CASSSDYLSGANVLTF. The CDR3 coding sequence is TGTGCCAGCAGCTCGGACTACCTCTCTGGGGCCAACGTCCTGACTTTC. This rearrangement joins TRBV6-1 to TRBJ2-6; the D gene is possibly TRBD2 (6 bases). Trimming removed 6 bases from V and 0 bases from J, with 12 bases in between. CDR1 and CDR2 from the germline V gene are MNHNS and SASEGT. There are 16 residues in the CDR3.